The T cell receptor (beta chain) described here comes from a study of Ad26.COV2.S vaccination and SARS-CoV-2 variants (dated by TCRdb to 2020 to 2023). Regarding the study in general: Vaccine-arm donors were drawn from COV1001, a multicentre, randomized, double-blind, placebo-controlled phase I-IIa trial of Ad26.COV2.S in healthy adults. The TCR-sequenced set comprised approximately 30 samples: approximately 19 Ad26.COV2.S vaccine recipients, 5 placebo recipients and 8 SARS-CoV-2 convalescent individuals. Investigators remained blinded to trial group allocation during experiments and outcome assessment. Trial participants were randomized into five groups of five, in which low-dose or high-dose Ad26.COV2.S was given once or twice, or placebo was given on both occasions. The specificity and breadth of SARS-CoV-2-reactive T cell receptors after Ad26.COV2.S vaccination were assessed by TCRbeta repertoire sequencing. Ad26.COV2.S was administered intramuscularly at a dose of 5x10^10 or 1x10^11 viral particles, either as one shot or as two shots given 56 days apart. General findings and caveats noted by the study authors: After vaccination, substantial breadth of spike-specific CD8+ and CD4+ T cell responses was reported. According to the authors, total T cell responses may have been underestimated by the TCR breadth and depth analyses. The study was not powered for comparison of responses between vaccine doses or regimens. Vaccine and placebo recipients had comparable non-spike TCR breadth, which fits with the vaccine containing only spike. Higher spike-specific TCR breadth was observed in Ad26.COV2.S recipients than in placebo recipients (P = 0.0014).

TCRbeta CDR3 regions were sequenced with the immunoSEQ Assay. After extraction, genomic DNA underwent amplification by bias-controlled multiplex PCR, followed by high-throughput sequencing. The original pipeline was this. Collapsing and filtering of sequences were performed to quantify the absolute abundance of each unique TCRbeta CDR3 region. Usable DNA was measured by amplifying reference genes present in all nucleated cells, and TCRbeta template counts were normalized to that usable DNA to estimate T cell fraction. Repertoire TCRs were annotated as SARS-CoV-2-specific by exact matching of V gene, CDR3 amino acid sequence and J gene to a known reactive TCR set. The reference SARS-CoV-2 TCR set was obtained from MIRA and was filtered for enrichment in COVID-19-positive ImmuneCODE repertoires, whereby public or cross-reactive TCRs were removed. Based on the MIRA antigens, annotated TCRs were further analysed at the level of specific ORF or position within ORF. Breadth was defined as annotated unique rearrangements over total unique productive rearrangements; depth was the summed frequency of those rearrangements. TCR breadth was compared between groups using two-sided Wilcoxon rank-sum tests. This is the immuneACCESS table as TCRdb keeps it, with only in-frame sequences that have V and J called. A part of the clones is gone; compared with another copy, unresolved V genes explain less than half, and the rest is unexplained. The D gene and trimming were derived from the DNA, and the V and J assignments and clone size from that table. The table for this sample lists 350,000 to 500,000 clones; around nine tenths of them were counted only once. Of the sample, 12% falls within the top ten clones.

Remarks on this clone: Its cognate antigen has yet to be identified. No base quality values were provided; no much bigger clone lies one nucleotide off.

According to the study, the label for this sample's treatment or condition signals: 15 to 20 received Ad26.COV2.S at low or high dose, single or two shots; roughly five received placebo; per-sample allocation not given. For vaccine and placebo recipients, the sequenced repertoires came from samples collected on day 63 after the first injection. Cohort 1b enrolled roughly 25 adults aged 18-55 years at a single site in Boston, USA, between 29 July and 7 August 2020. As a vaccine, Ad26.COV2.S was a replication-incompetent adenovirus type 26 vector that expressed a prefusion-stabilized SARS-CoV-2 spike protein derived from the original Wuhan strain. The receptor's source is a person between 18 and 60 years old who received the Ad26.COV2.S COVID-19 vaccine or a placebo. The source material was peripheral blood, sampled in a trial of Ad26.COV2.S vaccine versus placebo.

The DNA reads TGTGCCAGCAGCTTAGGGGTCAGTCACTTCACAGATACGCAGTATTTT. Its amino acids are CASSLGVSHFTDTQYF. The rearrangement combines TRBV11-2 with TRBJ2-3; no D gene can be assigned with confidence. The CDR1 and CDR2 encoded by the germline V gene are SGHAT and FQNNGV. Between the V and J ends, shortened by 1 base and 2 bases respectively, the junction contains 13 bases. The CDR3 runs 16 amino acids, cysteine and phenylalanine included. CDR3 DNA is the only sequence kept; it has 48 bases, read in frame from the first base. Beyond the CDR3, the reference TRBV11-2 and TRBJ2-3 genes provide the residues; the full variable domain reads: EAGVAQSPRYKIIEKRQSVAFWCNPISGHATLYWYQQILGQGPKLLIQFQNNGVVDDSQLPKDRFSAERLKGVDSTLKIQPAKLEDSAVYLCASSLGVSHFTDTQYFGPGTRLTVL.